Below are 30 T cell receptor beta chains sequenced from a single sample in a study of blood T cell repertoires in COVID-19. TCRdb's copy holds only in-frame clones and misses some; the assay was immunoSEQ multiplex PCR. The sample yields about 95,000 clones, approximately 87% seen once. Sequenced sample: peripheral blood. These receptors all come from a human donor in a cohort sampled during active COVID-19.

CDR3 coding DNA: TGTGCCTGGAGACCCAGACAGGGTATCCCCTACGAGCAGTACTTC. It is translated as CAWRPRQGIPYEQYF. The chain carries TRBV30 and TRBJ2-7; 7 positions agree with TRBD1. CDR1 is GTSNPN and CDR2 is SVGIG in the germline V gene (reference sequence). Trimming removed 3 bases from V and 2 bases from J; junction bases left unmatched: 10. The CDR3 totals 15 residues.

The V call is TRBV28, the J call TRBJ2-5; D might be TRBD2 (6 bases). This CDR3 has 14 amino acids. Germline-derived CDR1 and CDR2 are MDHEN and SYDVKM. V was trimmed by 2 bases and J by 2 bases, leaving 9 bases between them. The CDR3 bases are TGTGCCAGCAGTTTAATGGGGACTCAAGAGACCCAGTACTTC. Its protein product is CASSLMGTQETQYF. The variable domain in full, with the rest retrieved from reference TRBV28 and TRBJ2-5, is DVKVTQSSRYLVKRTGEKVFLECVQDMDHENMFWYRQDPGLGLRLIYFSYDVKMKEKGDIPEGYSVSREKKERFSLILESASTNQTSMYLCASSLMGTQETQYFGPGTRLLVL.

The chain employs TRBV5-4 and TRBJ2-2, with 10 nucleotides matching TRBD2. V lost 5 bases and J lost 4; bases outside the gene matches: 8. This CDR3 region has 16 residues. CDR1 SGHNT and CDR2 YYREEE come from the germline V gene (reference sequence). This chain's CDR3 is CASRSSSGGTTGELFF. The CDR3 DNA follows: TGTGCCAGCAGATCCTCTAGCGGGGGTACCACCGGGGAGCTGTTTTTT.

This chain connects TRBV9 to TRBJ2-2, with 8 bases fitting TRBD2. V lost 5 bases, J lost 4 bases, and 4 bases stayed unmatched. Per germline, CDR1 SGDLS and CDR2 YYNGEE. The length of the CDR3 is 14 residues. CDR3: CASSNSGVTGELFF. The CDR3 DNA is TGTGCCAGCAGTAATAGCGGGGTCACCGGGGAGCTGTTTTTT.

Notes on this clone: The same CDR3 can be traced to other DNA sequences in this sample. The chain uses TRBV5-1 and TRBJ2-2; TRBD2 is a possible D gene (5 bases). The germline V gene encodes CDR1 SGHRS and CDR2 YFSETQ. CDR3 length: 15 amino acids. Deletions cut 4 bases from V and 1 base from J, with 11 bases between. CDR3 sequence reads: CASSLRTGNTGELFF. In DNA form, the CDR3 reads TGCGCCAGCAGCCTTCGGACTGGGAACACCGGGGAGCTGTTTTTT.

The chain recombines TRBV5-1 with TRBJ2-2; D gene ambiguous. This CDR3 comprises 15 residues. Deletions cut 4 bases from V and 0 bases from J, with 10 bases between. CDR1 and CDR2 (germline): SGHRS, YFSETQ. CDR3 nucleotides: TGCGCCAGCAGCGGAGCACCCACGAACACCGGGGAGCTGTTTTTT. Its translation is CASSGAPTNTGELFF. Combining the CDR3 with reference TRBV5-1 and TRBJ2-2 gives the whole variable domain KAGVTQTPRYLIKTRGQQVTLSCSPISGHRSVSWYQQTPGQGLQFLFEYFSETQRNKGNFPGRFSGRQFSNSRSEMNVSTLELGDSALYLCASSGAPTNTGELFFGEGSRLTVL.

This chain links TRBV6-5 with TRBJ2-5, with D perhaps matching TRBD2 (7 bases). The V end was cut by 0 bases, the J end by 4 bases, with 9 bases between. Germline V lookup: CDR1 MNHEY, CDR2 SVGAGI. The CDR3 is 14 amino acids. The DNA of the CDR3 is TGTGCCAGCAGTTACTCGGGGGGGCGAGAGACCCAGTACTTC. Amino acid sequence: CASSYSGGRETQYF.

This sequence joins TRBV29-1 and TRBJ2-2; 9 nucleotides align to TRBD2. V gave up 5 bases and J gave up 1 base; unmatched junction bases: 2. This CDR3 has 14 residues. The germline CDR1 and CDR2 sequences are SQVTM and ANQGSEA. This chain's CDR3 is CSVRAGGNTGELFF. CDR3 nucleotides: TGCAGCGTTCGAGCGGGGGGGAACACCGGGGAGCTGTTTTTT.

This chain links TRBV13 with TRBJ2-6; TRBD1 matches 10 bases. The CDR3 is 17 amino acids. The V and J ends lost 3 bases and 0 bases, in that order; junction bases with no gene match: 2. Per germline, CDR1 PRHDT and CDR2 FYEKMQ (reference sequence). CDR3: CASSFRQGASGANVLTF. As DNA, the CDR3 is TGTGCCAGCAGCTTTAGACAGGGGGCCTCTGGGGCCAACGTCCTGACTTTC.

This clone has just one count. Written as DNA, the CDR3 is TGTGCCAGCAGTTACTTGGCGGGGCACGGGGAGACCCAGTACTTC. It codes for CASSYLAGHGETQYF. This chain joins TRBV6-5 and TRBJ2-5, with D perhaps TRBD2 (6 bases). The germline V gene encodes CDR1 MNHEY and CDR2 SVGAGI. The CDR3 loop spans 15 amino acids. Between the trimmed V and J ends, which lost 1 base and 5 bases, there was a span of 14 bases.

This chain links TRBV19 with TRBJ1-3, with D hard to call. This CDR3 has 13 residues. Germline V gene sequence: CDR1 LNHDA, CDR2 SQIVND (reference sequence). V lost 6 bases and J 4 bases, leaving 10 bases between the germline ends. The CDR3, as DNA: TGTGCCAGTAGGGGCCTGCCAGGAAACACCATATATTTT. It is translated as CASRGLPGNTIYF.

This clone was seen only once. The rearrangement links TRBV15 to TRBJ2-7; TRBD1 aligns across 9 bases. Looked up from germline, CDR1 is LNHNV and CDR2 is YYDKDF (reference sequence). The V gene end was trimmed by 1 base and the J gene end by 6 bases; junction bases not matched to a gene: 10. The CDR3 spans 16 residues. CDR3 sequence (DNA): TGTGCCACCAGCAGAGTATCCGGGACAGGGAAAATCGAGCAGTACTTC. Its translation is CATSRVSGTGKIEQYF.

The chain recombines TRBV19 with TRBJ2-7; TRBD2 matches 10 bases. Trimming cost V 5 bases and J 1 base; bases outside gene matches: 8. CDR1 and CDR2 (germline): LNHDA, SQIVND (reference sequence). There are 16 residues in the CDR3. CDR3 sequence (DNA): TGTGCCAGTAGTCTCCAACTAGCGGGGCATTCCTACGAGCAGTACTTC. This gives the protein CASSLQLAGHSYEQYF.

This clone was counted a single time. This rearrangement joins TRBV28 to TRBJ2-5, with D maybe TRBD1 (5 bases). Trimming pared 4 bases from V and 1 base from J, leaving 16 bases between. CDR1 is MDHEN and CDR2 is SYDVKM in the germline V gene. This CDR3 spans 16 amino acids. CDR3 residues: CASSSPRTHRQETQYF. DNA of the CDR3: TGTGCCAGCAGTTCTCCACGGACACACCGCCAAGAGACCCAGTACTTC.

CDR3 region: CASSYSTRVGSPLHF. The CDR3 DNA sequence: TGTGCCAGCAGTTACTCGACCAGGGTGGGTTCACCCCTCCACTTT. The rearrangement joins TRBV6-5 to TRBJ1-6, with a possible D match to TRBD1 (5 bases). V dropped 0 bases and J dropped 9 bases, with 12 bases sitting between them. CDR3 length: 15 residues. From germline, CDR1 is MNHEY and CDR2 SVGAGI.

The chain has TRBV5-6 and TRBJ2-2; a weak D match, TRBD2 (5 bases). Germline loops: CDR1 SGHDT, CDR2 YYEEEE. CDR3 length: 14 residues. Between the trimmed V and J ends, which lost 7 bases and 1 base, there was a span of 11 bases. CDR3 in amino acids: CASGRDLNTGELFF. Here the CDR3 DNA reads TGTGCCAGCGGCCGGGATTTGAACACCGGGGAGCTGTTTTTT.

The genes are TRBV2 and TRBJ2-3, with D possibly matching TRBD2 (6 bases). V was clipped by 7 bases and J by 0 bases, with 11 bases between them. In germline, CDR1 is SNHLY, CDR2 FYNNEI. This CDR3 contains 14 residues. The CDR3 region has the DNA TGTGCCAGCATCGCGGGGCCTAGCACAGATACGCAGTATTTT. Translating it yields CASIAGPSTDTQYF. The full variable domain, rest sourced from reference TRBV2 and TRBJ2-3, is EPEVTQTPSHQVTQMGQEVILRCVPISNHLYFYWYRQILGQKVEFLVSFYNNEISEKSEIFDDQFSVERPDGSNFTLKIRSTKLEDSAMYFCASIAGPSTDTQYFGPGTRLTVL.

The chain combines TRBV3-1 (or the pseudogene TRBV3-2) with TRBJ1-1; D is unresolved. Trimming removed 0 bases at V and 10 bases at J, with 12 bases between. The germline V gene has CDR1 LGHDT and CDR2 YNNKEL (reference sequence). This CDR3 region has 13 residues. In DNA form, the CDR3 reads TGTGCCAGCAGCCAAGATAGGGCGGGTGCAGCTTTCTTT. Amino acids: CASSQDRAGAAFF.

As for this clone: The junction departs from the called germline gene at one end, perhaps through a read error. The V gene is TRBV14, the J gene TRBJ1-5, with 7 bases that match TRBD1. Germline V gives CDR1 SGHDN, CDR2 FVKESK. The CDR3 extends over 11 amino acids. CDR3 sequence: CASSQAGTDFF. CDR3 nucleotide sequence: TGTGCCAGCAGCCAAGCCGGGACAGACTTCTTT.

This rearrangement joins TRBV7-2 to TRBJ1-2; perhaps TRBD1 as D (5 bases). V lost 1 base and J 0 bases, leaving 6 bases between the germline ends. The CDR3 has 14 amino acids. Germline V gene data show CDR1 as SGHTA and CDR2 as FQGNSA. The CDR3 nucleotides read TGTGCCAGCAGCTTAGGGGGCTCTAACTATGGCTACACCTTC. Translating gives CASSLGGSNYGYTF.

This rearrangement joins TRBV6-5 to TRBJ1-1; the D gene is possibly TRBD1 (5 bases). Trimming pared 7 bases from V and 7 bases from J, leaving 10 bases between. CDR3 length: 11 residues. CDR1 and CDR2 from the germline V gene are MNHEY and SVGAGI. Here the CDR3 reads CASTLDSEAFF. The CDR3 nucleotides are TGTGCCAGCACCTTAGACAGTGAAGCTTTCTTT.

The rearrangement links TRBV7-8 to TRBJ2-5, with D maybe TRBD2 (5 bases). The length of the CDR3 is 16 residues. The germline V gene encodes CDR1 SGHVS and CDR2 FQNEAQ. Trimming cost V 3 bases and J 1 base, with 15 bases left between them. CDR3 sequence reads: CASSFVRAGPQETQYF. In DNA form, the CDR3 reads TGTGCCAGCAGCTTTGTGAGGGCAGGACCCCAAGAGACCCAGTACTTC.

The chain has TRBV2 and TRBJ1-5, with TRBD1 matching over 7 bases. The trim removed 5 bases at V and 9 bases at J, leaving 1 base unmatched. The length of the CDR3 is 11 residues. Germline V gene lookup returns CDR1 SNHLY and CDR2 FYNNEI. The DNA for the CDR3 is TGTGCCAGCAGTTACAGGGGGCCCCAGCATTTT. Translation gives CASSYRGPQHF. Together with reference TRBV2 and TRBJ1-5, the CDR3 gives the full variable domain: EPEVTQTPSHQVTQMGQEVILRCVPISNHLYFYWYRQILGQKVEFLVSFYNNEISEKSEIFDDQFSVERPDGSNFTLKIRSTKLEDSAMYFCASSYRGPQHFGDGTRLSIL.

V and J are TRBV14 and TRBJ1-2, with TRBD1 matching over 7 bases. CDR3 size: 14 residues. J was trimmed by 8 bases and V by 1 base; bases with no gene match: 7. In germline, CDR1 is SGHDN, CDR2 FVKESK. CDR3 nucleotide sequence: TGTGCCAGCAGCCAAGTAGATCCCAGGGGGGGCTACACCTTC. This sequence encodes CASSQVDPRGGYTF.

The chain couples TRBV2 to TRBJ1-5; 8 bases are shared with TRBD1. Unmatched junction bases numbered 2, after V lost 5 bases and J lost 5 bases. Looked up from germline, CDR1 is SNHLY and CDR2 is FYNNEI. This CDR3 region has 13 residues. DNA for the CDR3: TGTGCCAGCAGTTCGGACAGGGATCAGCCCCAGCATTTT. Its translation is CASSSDRDQPQHF.

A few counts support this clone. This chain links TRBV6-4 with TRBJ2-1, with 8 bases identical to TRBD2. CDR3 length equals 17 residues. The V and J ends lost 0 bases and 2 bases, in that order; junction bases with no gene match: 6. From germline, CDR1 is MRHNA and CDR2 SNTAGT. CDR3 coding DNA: TGTGCCAGCAGTGACTCGTTTGGCGGGGGGACCTACAATGAGCAGTTCTTC. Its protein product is CASSDSFGGGTYNEQFF.

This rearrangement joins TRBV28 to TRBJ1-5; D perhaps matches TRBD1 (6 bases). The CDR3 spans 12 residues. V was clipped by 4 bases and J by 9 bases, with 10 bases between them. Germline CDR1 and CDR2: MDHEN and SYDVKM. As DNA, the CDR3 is TGTGCCAGCAGTTACAGGGTAGGGCCCCAGCATTTT. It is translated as CASSYRVGPQHF.

DNA for the CDR3: TGTGCCAGCAGCGTAGAGGGGGAGCAAGATACGCAGTATTTT. This sequence encodes CASSVEGEQDTQYF. The chain carries TRBV9 and TRBJ2-3; D is possibly TRBD1 (6 bases). The germline gives CDR1 SGDLS, CDR2 YYNGEE. The CDR3 totals 14 residues. V shed 0 bases and J shed 5 bases, with 10 bases lying between them.

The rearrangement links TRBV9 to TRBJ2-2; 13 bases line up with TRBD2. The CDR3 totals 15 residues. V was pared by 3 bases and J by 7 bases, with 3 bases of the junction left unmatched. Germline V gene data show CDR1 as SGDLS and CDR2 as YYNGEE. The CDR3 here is CASSGTSGGGGELFF. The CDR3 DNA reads TGTGCCAGCAGCGGGACTAGCGGGGGCGGCGGGGAGCTGTTTTTT.

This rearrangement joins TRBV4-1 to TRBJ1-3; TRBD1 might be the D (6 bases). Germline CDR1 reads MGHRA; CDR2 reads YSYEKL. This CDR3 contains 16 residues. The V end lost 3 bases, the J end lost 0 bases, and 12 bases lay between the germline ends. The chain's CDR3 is CASSQAGQSSGNTIYF. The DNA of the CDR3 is TGCGCCAGCAGCCAGGCTGGACAGAGCTCTGGAAACACCATATATTTT.